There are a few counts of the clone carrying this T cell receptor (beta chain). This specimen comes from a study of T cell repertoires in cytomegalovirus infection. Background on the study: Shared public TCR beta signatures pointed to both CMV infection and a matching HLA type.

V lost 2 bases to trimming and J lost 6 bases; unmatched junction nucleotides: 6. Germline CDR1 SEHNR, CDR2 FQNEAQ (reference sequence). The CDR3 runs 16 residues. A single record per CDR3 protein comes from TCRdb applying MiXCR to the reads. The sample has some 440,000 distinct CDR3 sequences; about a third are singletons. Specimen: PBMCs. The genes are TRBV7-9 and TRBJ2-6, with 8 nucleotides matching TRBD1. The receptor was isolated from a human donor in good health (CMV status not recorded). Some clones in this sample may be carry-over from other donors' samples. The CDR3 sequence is CASSLPGQVAANVLTF. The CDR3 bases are TGTGCCAGCAGCTTACCGGGACAGGTGGCGGCCAACGTCCTGACTTTC.